Sequencing of this TCR beta chain was carried out in a study of T cell changes during pregnancy in multiple sclerosis. V lost 4 bases, J lost 3 bases, and 6 bases stayed unmatched. This CDR3 has 14 residues. Germline V gene data show CDR1 as SQVTM and CDR2 as ANQGSEA. TCRdb's table, derived via immunoSEQ multiplex PCR, lists solely in-frame clones and lacks some. The table includes around 50,000 clones, just under 90% detected once. This sequence was found in a human donor whose cells served as feeder cells for cultures in a pregnancy study. The J gene is TRBJ2-1, the V gene TRBV29-1, with 7 positions matching TRBD2. Sample: peripheral blood from another person, used as feeder cells. CDR3 DNA: TGCAGCGTTGCCATTGGGGACTACTACAATGAGCAGTTCTTC. This encodes CSVAIGDYYNEQFF.